This TCR beta chain is drawn from a study of blood T cell repertoires in COVID-19. Overall study context: Nucleic acid was either cDNA or gDNA, and it came from T cells, B-cell-depleted T cells, or PBMCs.

This clone has only a few counts. Germline values: CDR1 SQVTM, CDR2 ANQGSEA. V was cut by 4 bases and J by 8 bases, with 11 bases left in between. This CDR3 spans 11 amino acids. Profiled with immunoSEQ multiplex PCR; TCRdb holds only in-frame clones, not every one. Here the sample spans about 150,000 clones, roughly 74% being singletons. The rearrangement links TRBV29-1 to TRBJ1-2; D remains ambiguous. Material for sequencing was peripheral blood. This clonotype was sampled from a woman aged 80 or over with acute or convalescent COVID-19. The CDR3 reads CSVGNGGGYTF. CDR3 nucleotides: TGCAGCGTTGGAAACGGCGGGGGCTACACCTTC.